These 17 T cell receptor beta chains share one sample of origin, sequenced in a study of blood T cell repertoires in COVID-19 (dated by TCRdb to 2020 to 2021). Libraries came from the immunoSEQ multiplex PCR assay. TCRdb took this table from immuneACCESS and kept in-frame rearrangements with V and J called. Such tables lack part of the clones; where checked against another copy, unresolved V genes explain under half of the gap, and the rest is unexplained. This sample holds roughly 150,000 clones; over 80% were observed only once. The leading ten clones occupy about 6.1% of the sample. Sequenced material: PBMCs or T cells enriched from blood (not recorded which). All receptors derive from a woman aged 40 to 50 who had recovered from COVID-19.

J is TRBJ2-3 and V is TRBV15; 11 bases agree with TRBD2. The CDR3 is 17 residues long. The germline CDR1 and CDR2 sequences are LNHNV and YYDKDF (reference sequence). With 0 bases clipped from V and 4 bases from J, the junction kept 6 bases outside the gene matches. CDR3 sequence: CATSREVLAGGPDTQYF. The CDR3 nucleotides are TGTGCCACCAGCAGAGAGGTCCTAGCGGGGGGACCAGATACGCAGTATTTT.

The chain couples TRBV6-1 to TRBJ1-1; TRBD1 agrees at 7 bases. The V gene's germline CDR1 is MNHNS and CDR2 SASEGT. CDR3 size: 15 residues. Trimming at V came to 2 bases and at J to 1 base, leaving 4 bases not matched to a gene. The CDR3 DNA sequence: TGTGCCAGCAGTGAACAGGGGGTCGGGAACACTGAAGCTTTCTTT. Translation gives CASSEQGVGNTEAFF.

The chain joins TRBV12-5 to TRBJ2-3, with 11 bases identical to TRBD2. The CDR3 length is 16 residues. From germline, CDR1 is LGHNT and CDR2 FRNRAP. V lost 6 bases to trimming and J lost 2 bases; unmatched junction nucleotides: 7. The DNA for the CDR3 is TGTGCTAGTGGACCCGCTAGCGGGGGGTACACAGATACGCAGTATTTT. This gives the protein CASGPASGGYTDTQYF.

This sequence joins TRBV27 and TRBJ1-6; weak D call: TRBD1 (5 bases). V lost 3 bases and J 7 bases, leaving 13 bases between the germline ends. The CDR3 is made up of 15 amino acids. Germline lookup yields CDR1 MNHEY and CDR2 SMNVEV (reference sequence). DNA of the CDR3: TGTGCCAGCAGTTTTCGTGATAGGGGAAATTCACCCCTCCACTTT. This codes for CASSFRDRGNSPLHF.

The chain carries TRBV5-4 and TRBJ2-1, with D tentatively TRBD2 (5 bases). V was shortened by 2 bases and J by 11 bases, with 17 bases between the two germline ends. Germline V gives CDR1 SGHNT, CDR2 YYREEE (reference sequence). The CDR3 totals 14 residues. CDR3 amino acids: CASSLFRGQAKQFF. The CDR3 bases are TGTGCCAGCAGCTTATTTAGAGGGCAAGCTAAGCAGTTCTTC.

Notes on this clone: This sample also contains other DNA sequences that code for the same CDR3. The chain combines TRBV5-1 with TRBJ2-1, with 9 bases identical to TRBD1. The CDR3 loop spans 13 amino acids. J lost 6 bases, V lost 2 bases, and 0 bases had no gene match. The V gene's germline CDR1 is SGHRS and CDR2 YFSETQ. CDR3 amino acids: CASSLQGANEQFF. DNA for the CDR3: TGCGCCAGCAGCTTACAGGGGGCCAATGAGCAGTTCTTC.

The gene calls are TRBV19 and TRBJ1-1; 8 bases are shared with TRBD1. CDR3 length: 16 residues. Losses at the gene ends were 3 bases for V and 3 bases for J; bases not matched to a gene: 9. CDR1 is LNHDA and CDR2 is SQIVND in the germline V gene (reference sequence). The CDR3 DNA sequence: TGTGCCAGTAGTATTAGTCAGGACAGGGTGGACACTGAAGCTTTCTTT. Its protein is CASSISQDRVDTEAFF.

This chain uses TRBV7-9 with TRBJ2-1; 12 bases fit TRBD2. The germline V gene has CDR1 SEHNR and CDR2 FQNEAQ (reference sequence). The CDR3 totals 15 residues. After removal of 5 bases from V and 9 bases from J, the junction contained 8 bases not matched to a gene. DNA of the CDR3: TGTGCCAGCAGCCCTCCTAGCGGGGGGGTCTCTGAGCAGTTCTTC. Its translation: CASSPPSGGVSEQFF.

The rearrangement uses TRBV20-1 and TRBJ2-7; D is ambiguous. Germline V gene data show CDR1 as DFQATT and CDR2 as SNEGSKA (reference sequence). Trimming cost V 3 bases and J 0 bases, with 3 bases left between them. The CDR3 runs to 11 residues. CDR3 sequence (DNA): TGCAGTGCTAGGAGCTCCTACGAGCAGTACTTC. Amino acids: CSARSSYEQYF.

The chain joins TRBV5-1 to TRBJ2-3; a weak D match, TRBD2 (5 bases). This CDR3 comprises 16 residues. V gave up 0 bases and J gave up 2 bases, with 13 bases separating them. Germline CDR1 SGHRS, CDR2 YFSETQ. The DNA for the CDR3 is TGCGCCAGCAGCTTGGCCTTCGCGGGCCACACAGATACGCAGTATTTT. Amino acids: CASSLAFAGHTDTQYF.

The chain has TRBV4-1 and TRBJ1-1; D unresolved. CDR1 is MGHRA, CDR2 YSYEKL, per germline. This CDR3 region has 15 residues. V gave up 1 base and J gave up 1 base, with 10 bases separating them. In DNA, the CDR3 is TGCGCCAGCAGCCAAGGGAGACGGGGGAACACTGAAGCTTTCTTT. Translating it yields CASSQGRRGNTEAFF.

The chain carries TRBV7-6 and TRBJ2-3, with 10 positions matching TRBD2. The CDR3 has 15 residues. V shed 2 bases, J shed 4 bases, and the junction held 3 bases outside the gene matches. The germline CDR1 and CDR2 sequences are SGHVS and FNYEAQ. DNA for the CDR3: TGTGCCAGCAGCTTAATCCTAGCGGGAGCAGATACGCAGTATTTT. Amino acid sequence: CASSLILAGADTQYF.

This clone was seen once. The chain employs TRBV7-3 and TRBJ2-2; 9 bases are a match to TRBD2. The CDR3 has 15 amino acids. The germline CDR1 and CDR2 sequences are SGHTA and FQGTGA. V shed 5 bases, J shed 1 base, and the junction held 2 bases outside the gene matches. CDR3 nucleotide sequence: TGTGCCAGCAGCCAGACTAGCGGGAACACCGGGGAGCTGTTTTTT. This translates into CASSQTSGNTGELFF.

This chain connects TRBV9 to TRBJ2-2, with 7 bases matching TRBD2. This CDR3 has 18 residues. The V gene's germline CDR1 is SGDLS and CDR2 YYNGEE. V lost 4 bases and J lost 0; bases outside the gene matches: 12. Written as DNA, the CDR3 is TGTGCCAGCAGCCTCACAGCGGGGCACGAGGCGAACACCGGGGAGCTGTTTTTT. Protein sequence: CASSLTAGHEANTGELFF.

This chain links TRBV7-8 with TRBJ2-1; TRBD1 might be the D (6 bases). Deletions cut 5 bases from V and 0 bases from J, with 11 bases between. This CDR3 is 15 amino acids long. CDR1 SGHVS and CDR2 FQNEAQ come from the germline V gene. The CDR3 is CASSPQGTSYNEQFF. CDR3 coding DNA: TGTGCCAGCAGCCCTCAGGGGACCTCCTACAATGAGCAGTTCTTC.

The V and J genes are TRBV6-6 and TRBJ1-1; D unclear. The germline V and J ends were trimmed by 6 bases and 4 bases, with 12 bases remaining between them. There are 13 residues in the CDR3. Germline CDR1 MNHNY, CDR2 SVGAGI (reference sequence). The CDR3 spells CASSTSEGTEAFF. CDR3 in DNA: TGTGCCAGCAGCACATCCGAGGGCACTGAAGCTTTCTTT.

This rearrangement joins TRBV10-3 to TRBJ1-3; possible D gene TRBD1, 6 bases. This CDR3 is 16 amino acids long. Germline V CDR1 and CDR2: ENHRY, SYGVKD. V dropped 0 bases and J dropped 2 bases, with 11 bases sitting between them. CDR3 coding DNA: TGTGCCATCAGTGAGTCCTCAGGGGAACCTGGAAACACCATATATTTT. Protein sequence: CAISESSGEPGNTIYF.